A selection of T cell receptor beta chains follows, all from one sample in a study of blood T cell repertoires in COVID-19. Data came from immunoSEQ multiplex PCR; TCRdb stores just in-frame clones and leaves some out. The data hold approximately 180,000 clones, with 88% observed a single time. The sample was peripheral blood. The origin of the receptors is a human donor in a cohort sampled during active COVID-19. The CDR3 runs from the conserved cysteine through the conserved F or W. Fields, in order: V gene, J gene, CDR3 protein.

v_call: TRBV5-5
j_call: TRBJ2-3
cdr3_aa: CASTTGGTDTQYF

v_call: TRBV2
j_call: TRBJ2-5
cdr3_aa: CASSEAPERKTQYF

v_call: TRBV27
j_call: TRBJ2-2
cdr3_aa: CASSVQGTGELFF

v_call: TRBV19
j_call: TRBJ1-5
cdr3_aa: CASSIMGQGGQPQHF

v_call: TRBV7-2
j_call: TRBJ2-3
cdr3_aa: CASSPDGSADTQYF

v_call: TRBV6-2/TRBV6-3
j_call: TRBJ2-6
cdr3_aa: CASSYRGTGANVLTF

v_call: TRBV28
j_call: TRBJ2-6
cdr3_aa: CASSLFMQGTSGANVLTF

v_call: TRBV29-1
j_call: TRBJ1-2
cdr3_aa: CSVEDREDAYGYTF

v_call: TRBV10-3
j_call: TRBJ2-6
cdr3_aa: CAISGGDRGRSGANVLTF

v_call: TRBV7-9
j_call: TRBJ2-7
cdr3_aa: CASSLSGGSGEQYF

v_call: TRBV19
j_call: TRBJ1-6
cdr3_aa: CASSIGQANSPLHF

v_call: TRBV3-1/TRBV3-2
j_call: TRBJ2-6
cdr3_aa: CASSQFGTGTSGANVLTF

v_call: TRBV28
j_call: TRBJ2-5
cdr3_aa: CASSLRGGARETQYF

v_call: TRBV19
j_call: TRBJ2-7
cdr3_aa: CASSRGGSEQYF

v_call: TRBV24-1
j_call: TRBJ1-5
cdr3_aa: CATSDLMAGTDKPQHF

v_call: TRBV6-5
j_call: TRBJ1-2
cdr3_aa: CAIQTGGAVGYTF

v_call: TRBV19
j_call: TRBJ2-7
cdr3_aa: CASSIRFRGQGSKDRAYEQYF

v_call: TRBV6-2/TRBV6-3
j_call: TRBJ1-1
cdr3_aa: CASSYSRGQGASEAFF

v_call: TRBV11-2
j_call: TRBJ2-1
cdr3_aa: CASSLVVSSYNEQFF

v_call: TRBV10-3
j_call: TRBJ2-7
cdr3_aa: CAISESIQGRHEQYF

v_call: TRBV6-2/TRBV6-3
j_call: TRBJ2-5
cdr3_aa: CASSLAPGVASVQETQYF

v_call: TRBV28
j_call: TRBJ2-1
cdr3_aa: CASSLSGAGAYNEQFF

v_call: TRBV29-1
j_call: TRBJ2-7
cdr3_aa: CSVGQGREQYF

v_call: TRBV11-3
j_call: TRBJ2-1
cdr3_aa: CASSLEGSGSPYNEQFF

v_call: TRBV27
j_call: TRBJ1-4
cdr3_aa: CASSKQTPTPPATNEKLFF

v_call: TRBV9
j_call: TRBJ2-2
cdr3_aa: CASLLTRQYISNTGELFF

v_call: TRBV6-4
j_call: TRBJ2-3
cdr3_aa: CASSPLAGVTDTQYF

v_call: TRBV28
j_call: TRBJ2-3
cdr3_aa: CASSSDTTDTQYF

v_call: TRBV3-1/TRBV3-2
j_call: TRBJ2-1
cdr3_aa: CASSPGTSSRNEQFF

v_call: TRBV2
j_call: TRBJ2-6
cdr3_aa: CASAANSGANVLTF

v_call: TRBV4-3
j_call: TRBJ2-7
cdr3_aa: CASSQDLDRAYEQYF

v_call: TRBV20-1
j_call: TRBJ2-1
cdr3_aa: CSASGIGDSVGNEQFF

v_call: TRBV28
j_call: TRBJ2-2
cdr3_aa: CASGQNTGELFF